This T cell receptor (beta chain) was profiled in a study of blood T cell repertoires in COVID-19. Germline V gives CDR1 SGHRS, CDR2 YFSETQ. The CDR3 sequence is 15 residues long. With 4 bases removed from V and 7 bases from J, the gap between germline ends came to 17 bases. Here immunoSEQ multiplex PCR was the method, and the copy in TCRdb shows in-frame clones only, minus some. The table shows 70,000 to 90,000 clones, with roughly 80% occurring only once. Only a few counts were recorded for this clone. The chain has TRBV5-1 and TRBJ1-4, with D maybe TRBD1 (5 bases). Source material: peripheral blood. The source of this sequence is a woman in her sixties with acute or convalescent COVID-19. This CDR3 reads CASSPSGASAEKLFF. The CDR3 DNA reads TGCGCCAGCAGCCCGTCTGGGGCCTCGGCTGAAAAACTGTTTTTT.